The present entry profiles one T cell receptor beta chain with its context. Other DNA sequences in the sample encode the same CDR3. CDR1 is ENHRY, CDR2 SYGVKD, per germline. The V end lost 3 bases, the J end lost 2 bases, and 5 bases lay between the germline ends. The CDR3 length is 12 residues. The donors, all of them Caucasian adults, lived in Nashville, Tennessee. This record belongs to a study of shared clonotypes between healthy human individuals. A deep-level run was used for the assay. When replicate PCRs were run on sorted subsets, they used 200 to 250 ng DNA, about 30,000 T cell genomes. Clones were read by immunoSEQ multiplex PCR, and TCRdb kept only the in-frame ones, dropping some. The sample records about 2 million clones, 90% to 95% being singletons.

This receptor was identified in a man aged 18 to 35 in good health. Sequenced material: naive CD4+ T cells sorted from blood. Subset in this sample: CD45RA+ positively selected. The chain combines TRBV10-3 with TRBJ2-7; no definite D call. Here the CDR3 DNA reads TGTGCCATCAGTGAAGGAGCCTACGAGCAGTACTTC. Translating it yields CAISEGAYEQYF.